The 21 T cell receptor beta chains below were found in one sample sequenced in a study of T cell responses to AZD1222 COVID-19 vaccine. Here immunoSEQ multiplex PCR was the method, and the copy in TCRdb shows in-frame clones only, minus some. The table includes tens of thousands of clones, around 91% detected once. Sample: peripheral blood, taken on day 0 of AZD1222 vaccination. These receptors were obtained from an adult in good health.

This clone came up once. The CDR3 DNA reads as TGTGCCAGCAGTTTCCAGACAGGGCCAGAGACCCAGTACTTC. Protein product: CASSFQTGPETQYF. The chain has TRBV6-5 and TRBJ2-5, with 7 positions matching TRBD1. The CDR3 extends over 14 amino acids. Germline values: CDR1 MNHEY, CDR2 SVGAGI. Trimming cost V 4 bases and J 4 bases; bases outside gene matches: 6.

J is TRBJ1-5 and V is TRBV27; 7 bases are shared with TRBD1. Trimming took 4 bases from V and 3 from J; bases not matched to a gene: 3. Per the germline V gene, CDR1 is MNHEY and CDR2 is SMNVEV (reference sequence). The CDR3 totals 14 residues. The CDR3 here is CASSSGGNNQPQHF. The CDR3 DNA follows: TGTGCCAGCAGTTCAGGGGGGAACAATCAGCCCCAGCATTTT.

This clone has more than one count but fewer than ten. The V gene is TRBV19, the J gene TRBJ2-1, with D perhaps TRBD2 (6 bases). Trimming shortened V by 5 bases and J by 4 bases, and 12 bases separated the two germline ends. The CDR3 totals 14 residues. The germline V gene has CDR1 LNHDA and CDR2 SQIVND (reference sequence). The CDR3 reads CASSAGLEYNEQFF. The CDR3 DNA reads TGTGCCAGTAGTGCGGGACTCGAATACAATGAGCAGTTCTTC.

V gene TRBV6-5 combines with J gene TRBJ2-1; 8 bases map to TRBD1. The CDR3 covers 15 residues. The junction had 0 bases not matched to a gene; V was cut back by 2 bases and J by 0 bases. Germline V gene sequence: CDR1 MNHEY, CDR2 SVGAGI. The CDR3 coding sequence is TGTGCCAGCAGTTACGACAGGGGCTCCTACAATGAGCAGTTCTTC. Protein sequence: CASSYDRGSYNEQFF.

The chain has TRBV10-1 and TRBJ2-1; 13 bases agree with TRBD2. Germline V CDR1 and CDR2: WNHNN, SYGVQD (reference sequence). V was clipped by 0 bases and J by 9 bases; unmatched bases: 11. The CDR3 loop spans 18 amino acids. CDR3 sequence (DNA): TGCGCCAGCAGTGAGTCTCCCCCACTAGCGGGGGGGCGAGGTGAGCAGTTCTTC. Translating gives CASSESPPLAGGRGEQFF.

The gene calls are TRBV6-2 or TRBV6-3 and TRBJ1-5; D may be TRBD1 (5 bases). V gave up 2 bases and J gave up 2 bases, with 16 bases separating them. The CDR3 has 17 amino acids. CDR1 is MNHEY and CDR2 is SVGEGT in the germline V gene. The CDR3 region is CASSYLLVQGGNQPQHF. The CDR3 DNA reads TGTGCCAGCAGTTACCTTTTAGTCCAGGGCGGCAATCAGCCCCAGCATTTT.

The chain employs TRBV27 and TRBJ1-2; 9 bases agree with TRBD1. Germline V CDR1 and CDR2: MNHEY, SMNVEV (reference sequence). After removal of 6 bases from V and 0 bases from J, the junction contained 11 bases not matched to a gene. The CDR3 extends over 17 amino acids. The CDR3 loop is CASRPGQGASTNYGYTF. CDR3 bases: TGTGCCAGCAGACCGGGACAGGGAGCCTCGACTAACTATGGCTACACCTTC.

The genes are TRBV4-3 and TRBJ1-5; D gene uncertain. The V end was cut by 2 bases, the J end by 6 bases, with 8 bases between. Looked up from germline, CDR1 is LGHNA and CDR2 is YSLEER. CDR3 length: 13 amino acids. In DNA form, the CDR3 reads TGCGCCAGCAGCCAATCGGTCGGTCAGCCCCAGCATTTT. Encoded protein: CASSQSVGQPQHF.

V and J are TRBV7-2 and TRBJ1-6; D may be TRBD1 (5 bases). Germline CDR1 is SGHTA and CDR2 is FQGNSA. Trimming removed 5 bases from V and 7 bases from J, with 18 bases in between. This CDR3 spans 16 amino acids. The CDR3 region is CASSQGPGSRNSPLHF. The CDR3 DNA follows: TGTGCCAGCAGCCAAGGGCCAGGGTCAAGAAATTCACCCCTCCACTTT.

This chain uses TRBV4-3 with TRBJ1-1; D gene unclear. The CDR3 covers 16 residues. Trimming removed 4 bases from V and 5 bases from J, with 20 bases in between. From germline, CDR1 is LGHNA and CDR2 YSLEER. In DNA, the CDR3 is TGCGCCAGCAGCCTTTCGGGGTTTGGGGTGGGGACTGAAGCTTTCTTT. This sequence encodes CASSLSGFGVGTEAFF.

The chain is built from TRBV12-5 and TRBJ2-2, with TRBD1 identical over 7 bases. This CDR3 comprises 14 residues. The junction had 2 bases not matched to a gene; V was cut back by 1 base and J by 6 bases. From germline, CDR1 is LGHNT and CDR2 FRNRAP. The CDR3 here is CASGLDRGPGELFF. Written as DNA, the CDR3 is TGTGCTAGTGGTTTGGACAGGGGCCCCGGGGAGCTGTTTTTT.

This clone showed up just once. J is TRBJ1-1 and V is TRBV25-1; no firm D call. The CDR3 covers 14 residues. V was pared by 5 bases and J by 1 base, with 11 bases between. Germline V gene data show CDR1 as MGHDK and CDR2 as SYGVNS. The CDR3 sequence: CASSLDMGNTEAFF. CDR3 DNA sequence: TGTGCCAGCAGTCTCGACATGGGGAACACTGAAGCTTTCTTT.

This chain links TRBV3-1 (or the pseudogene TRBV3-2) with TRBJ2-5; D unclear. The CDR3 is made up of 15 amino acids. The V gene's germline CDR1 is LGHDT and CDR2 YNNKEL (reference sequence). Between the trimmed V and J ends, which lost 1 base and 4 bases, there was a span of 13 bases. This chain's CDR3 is CASSQGGFVRETQYF. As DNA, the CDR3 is TGTGCCAGCAGCCAAGGTGGGTTTGTTCGAGAGACCCAGTACTTC.

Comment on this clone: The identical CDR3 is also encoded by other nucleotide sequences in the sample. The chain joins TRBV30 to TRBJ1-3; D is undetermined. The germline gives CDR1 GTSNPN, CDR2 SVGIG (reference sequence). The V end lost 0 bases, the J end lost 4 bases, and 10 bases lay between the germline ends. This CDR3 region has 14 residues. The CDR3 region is CAWSVSGSGNTIYF. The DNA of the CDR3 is TGTGCCTGGAGTGTATCCGGGTCGGGAAACACCATATATTTT.

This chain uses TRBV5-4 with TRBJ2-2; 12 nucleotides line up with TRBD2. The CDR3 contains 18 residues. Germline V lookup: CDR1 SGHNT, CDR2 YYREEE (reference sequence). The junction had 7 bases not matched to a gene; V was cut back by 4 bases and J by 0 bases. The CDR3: CASSDTSGGTANTGELFF. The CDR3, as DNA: TGTGCCAGCAGCGATACTAGCGGGGGGACCGCGAACACCGGGGAGCTGTTTTTT.

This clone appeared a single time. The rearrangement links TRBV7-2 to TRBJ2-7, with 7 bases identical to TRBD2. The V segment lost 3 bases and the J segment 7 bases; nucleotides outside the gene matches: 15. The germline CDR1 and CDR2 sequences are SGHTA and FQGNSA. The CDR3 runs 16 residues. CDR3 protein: CASSFPRSGVSDEQYF. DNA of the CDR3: TGTGCCAGCAGCTTTCCCAGGAGCGGGGTTTCTGATGAGCAGTACTTC.

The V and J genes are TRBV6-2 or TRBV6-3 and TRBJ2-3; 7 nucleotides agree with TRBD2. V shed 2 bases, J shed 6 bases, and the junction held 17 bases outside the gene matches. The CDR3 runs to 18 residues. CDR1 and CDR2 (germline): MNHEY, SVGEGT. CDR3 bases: TGTGCCAGCAGTTACGACCTGTTGAGAGCGGGGCCAGGTGATACGCAGTATTTT. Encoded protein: CASSYDLLRAGPGDTQYF.

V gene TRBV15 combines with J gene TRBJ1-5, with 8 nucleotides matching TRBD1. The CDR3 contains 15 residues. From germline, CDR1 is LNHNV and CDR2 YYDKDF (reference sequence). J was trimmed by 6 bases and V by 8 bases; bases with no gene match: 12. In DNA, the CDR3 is TGTGCCACCGGATTCGACAGGGGAAGGGGTCAGCCCCAGCATTTT. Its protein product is CATGFDRGRGQPQHF.

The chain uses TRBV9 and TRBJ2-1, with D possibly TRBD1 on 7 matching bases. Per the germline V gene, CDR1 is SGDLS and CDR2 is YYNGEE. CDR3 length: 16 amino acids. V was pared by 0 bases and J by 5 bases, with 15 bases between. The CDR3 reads CASSVGAGGGHNEQFF. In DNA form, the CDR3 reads TGTGCCAGCAGCGTAGGGGCAGGGGGAGGACACAATGAGCAGTTCTTC.

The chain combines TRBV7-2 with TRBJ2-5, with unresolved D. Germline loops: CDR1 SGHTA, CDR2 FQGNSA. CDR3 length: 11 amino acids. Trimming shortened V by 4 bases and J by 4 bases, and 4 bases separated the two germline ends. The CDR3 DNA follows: TGTGCCAGCAGCTCCACAGAGACCCAGTACTTC. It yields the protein CASSSTETQYF.

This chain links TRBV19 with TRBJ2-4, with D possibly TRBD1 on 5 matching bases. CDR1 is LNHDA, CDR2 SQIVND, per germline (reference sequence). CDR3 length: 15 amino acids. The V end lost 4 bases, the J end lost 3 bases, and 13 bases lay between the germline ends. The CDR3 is CASSTPGYDKNIQYF. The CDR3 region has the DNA TGTGCCAGTAGTACCCCAGGGTACGACAAAAACATTCAGTACTTC.